This T cell receptor (beta chain) was sequenced during a study of blood T cell repertoires in COVID-19 (dated by TCRdb to about 2020). Study-wide context: Samples covering the acute and convalescent phases of COVID-19 were provided by collaborators in the United States, Italy and Spain. The material from the prospective study consisted of cDNA or gDNA derived from T cells, B-cell-depleted T cells, or PBMCs. Deeply sampled blood TCRbeta repertoires from subjects exposed to, actively infected with, or recovered from COVID-19 were included in the dataset. The repertoires were released in a freely available public database meant as a resource for research on the immune response to SARS-CoV-2. Samples came from the ongoing ImmuneRACE study (first 160 participants) plus 1,254 subjects from 6 global collaborators. The sample metadata nearly always contained a de-identified subject ID, COVID-19 status, age in years and sex. Where available, HLA class I and class II types were obtained from metadata supplied by the sample provider rather than from assay-based typing. What the authors observed across the whole study: Clinical and demographic metadata were provided uncurated, with the amount varying by source and participant.

TCRbeta CDR3 regions were amplified from genomic DNA using the immunoSEQ Assay, a bias-controlled multiplex PCR. As for how the authors treated the data: Within the assay, amplification of reference gene primers was used to estimate how many nucleated cells each sample contained. To quantify the absolute abundance of each unique TCRbeta CDR3 rearrangement, sequence reads were collapsed and filtered. For each sample, productive Simpson clonality was calculated by taking the square root of Simpson's diversity index across productive rearrangements. TCRdb provides this immuneACCESS table in a form limited to in-frame rearrangements. Some clones are lacking; in checked studies, under half of them reflect an unresolved V gene, and why the rest are absent is not known. V, J and clone size are taken as reported in that table, and D and trimming were inferred from the DNA itself. For this sample there are 220,000 or so clones; about 90% appear just once. 0.75% to 1% of the sample is taken by the ten largest.

CDR1 and CDR2 are drawn from the germline V gene: SGHTA, FQGNSA. Reading from cysteine to phenylalanine, the CDR3 counts 13 amino acids. Kept here is only the CDR3 DNA, which spans 39 bases and is read in frame from base 1. V and J are truncated by 3 bases and 7 bases respectively, leaving an intervening sequence of 12 bases. Note on this clone: This receptor's antigen is unknown. No per-base quality is available; no much larger clone lies one base away.

At one collaborating source in Seattle, patients were enrolled during active infection and were followed longitudinally through the course of disease. The collaborating institutions used their own protocols to collect whole blood in K2EDTA tubes. For TCRbeta analysis, collaborators shipped samples as frozen whole blood, isolated PBMCs, or DNA extracted from either of those sample types. The source of this sequence is a man in his 60s with COVID-19, enrolled during active disease. This sequence uses TRBV7-2 and TRBJ1-1; matching of 6 bases hints at TRBD1 as the D gene. Sequencing used peripheral blood. Here is the DNA: TGTGCCAGCAGCTTTTACAGGGATATTGAAGCTTTCTTT. Its translation is CASSFYRDIEAFF.